This is a list of T cell receptor beta chains from one sample in a study of T cells in Graves' hyperthyroidism and ophthalmopathy. TCRdb analysed the multiplex PCR reads with MiXCR anew, one entry per CDR3 protein. This sample has roughly 130,000 distinct CDR3 sequences, with around 21% found just once. Material for sequencing was blood. The source is a woman aged 45 to 65 with Graves' hyperthyroidism that later progressed to Graves' ophthalmopathy. Both conserved end residues are part of each CDR3. D genes are given only for firm matches. Size is omitted from some rows. Given values are once, few, many or a class for expanded clones.

D: .
J: TRBJ1-6
V: TRBV12-3/TRBV12-4
size: many
DNA: TGTGCCAGCAGTTTAGTGTCAGAGAATTCACCCCTCCACTTT
CDR3: CASSLVSENSPLHF

D: TRBD2
J: TRBJ2-7
V: TRBV10-1
size: many
DNA: TGCGCCAGCAGTGAGTCGGGTAGCGGGGGGTTCTACGAGCAGTACTTC
CDR3: CASSESGSGGFYEQYF

D: .
J: TRBJ2-5
V: TRBV3-1
size: .
DNA: TGTGCCAGCAGACACAGCGAGGGCAAAGAGACCCAGTACTTC
CDR3: CASRHSEGKETQYF

D: .
J: TRBJ1-2
V: TRBV20-1
size: many
DNA: TGCAGTGCTAGCATCAGGGACTATGGCTACACCTTC
CDR3: CSASIRDYGYTF

D: .
J: TRBJ1-1
V: TRBV5-1
size: .
DNA: TGCGCCAGCAGGGCCGGACAGAGACGAAACACTGAAGCTTTCTTT
CDR3: CASRAGQRRNTEAFF

D: TRBD2
J: TRBJ2-1
V: TRBV5-1
size: many
DNA: TGCGCCAGCAGCTTGGCCCCGCGGGAGGGGAGGTTGGAGCAGTTCTTC
CDR3: CASSLAPREGRLEQFF

D: TRBD1
J: TRBJ1-2
V: TRBV30
size: .
DNA: TGTGCCTGGAGTGCAGACAGGGATGGCTACACCTTC
CDR3: CAWSADRDGYTF

D: TRBD1
J: TRBJ1-2
V: TRBV20-1
size: .
DNA: TGCAGTGCTAGTTCGCAGGGGGCCTATGGCTACACCTTC
CDR3: CSASSQGAYGYTF

D: .
J: TRBJ1-2
V: TRBV5-6
size: many
DNA: TGTGCCAGCAGCTTGGGAAAGGGGGGCTACACCTTC
CDR3: CASSLGKGGYTF

D: .
J: TRBJ2-1
V: TRBV9
size: few
DNA: TGTGCCAGCAGCTACCGGGGCTCCTACAATGAGCAGTTCTTC
CDR3: CASSYRGSYNEQFF

D: TRBD2
J: TRBJ2-7
V: TRBV29-1
size: few
DNA: TGCAGTGGACTAGCGGGAGCAAGGGAGCAGTACTTC
CDR3: CSGLAGAREQYF

D: TRBD2
J: TRBJ2-1
V: TRBV27
size: many
DNA: TGTGCCAGCAGTCCACGACTAGCGGGAGGGGTCAATGAGCAGTTCTTC
CDR3: CASSPRLAGGVNEQFF

D: TRBD1
J: TRBJ1-5
V: TRBV30
size: .
DNA: TGTGCCTGGAGTCGGGACAGGGGGCCGAATCAGCCCCAGCATTTT
CDR3: CAWSRDRGPNQPQHF

D: TRBD2
J: TRBJ2-1
V: TRBV27
size: many
DNA: TGTGCCAGCCGCCTAGCGGGCCCCTACAATGAGCAGTTCTTC
CDR3: CASRLAGPYNEQFF

D: .
J: TRBJ1-1
V: TRBV30
size: many
DNA: TGTGCCTGGAGTCCCATGAGGAGTGAAGCTTTCTTT
CDR3: CAWSPMRSEAFF

D: .
J: TRBJ1-1
V: TRBV3-1
size: many
DNA: TGTGCCAGCAGCCAAGATCGGGCCGGGGGGAACACTGAAGCTTTCTTT
CDR3: CASSQDRAGGNTEAFF

D: TRBD2
J: TRBJ2-1
V: TRBV27
size: .
DNA: TGTGCCACCCAGGACAGCGGGAGCAGGGCTGAGCAGTTCTTC
CDR3: CATQDSGSRAEQFF

D: .
J: TRBJ1-1
V: TRBV28
size: many
DNA: TGTGCCAGCAGTTTATTGGGCGGGGATTCTGAAGCTTTCTTT
CDR3: CASSLLGGDSEAFF

D: TRBD2
J: TRBJ2-2
V: TRBV3-1
size: many
DNA: TGTGCCAGCAGGACTCGCGGGGGGCCCGGGGAGCTGTTTTTT
CDR3: CASRTRGGPGELFF

D: TRBD1
J: TRBJ2-2
V: TRBV28
size: few
DNA: TGTGCCAGCAGTTTCTCGGCCAGGGGGCGCCTCGGGGAGCTGTTTTTT
CDR3: CASSFSARGRLGELFF

D: .
J: TRBJ2-7
V: TRBV5-5
size: few
DNA: TGTGCCAGCAGCTTGCGCATCGCACCGCCCTACGAGCAGTACTTC
CDR3: CASSLRIAPPYEQYF

D: TRBD2
J: TRBJ2-7
V: TRBV30
size: few
DNA: TGTGCCTGGAGTTGGGGGGGCGAGCAGTACTTC
CDR3: CAWSWGGEQYF

D: .
J: TRBJ2-2
V: TRBV7-2
size: many
DNA: TGTGCCAGCAGCTTAAGACTCAAAAGCGGGGAGCTGTTTTTT
CDR3: CASSLRLKSGELFF

D: .
J: TRBJ1-6
V: TRBV3-1
size: many
DNA: TGTGCCAGCAGCCAAGAAGGGACTTTAACTTCACCCCTCCACTTT
CDR3: CASSQEGTLTSPLHF

D: TRBD1
J: TRBJ2-5
V: TRBV12-3/TRBV12-4
size: few
DNA: TGTGCCAGCAGTCCAAGGGACAGACAAGAGACCCAGTACTTC
CDR3: CASSPRDRQETQYF

D: .
J: TRBJ2-5
V: TRBV3-1
size: .
DNA: TGTGCCAGCGGGGGGGCGCTTGGAGAGACCCAGTACTTC
CDR3: CASGGALGETQYF

D: .
J: TRBJ2-7
V: TRBV11-1
size: many
DNA: TGTGCCAGCAGCTTATCCCCGGTATACGAGCAGTACTTC
CDR3: CASSLSPVYEQYF

D: TRBD2
J: TRBJ2-7
V: TRBV7-9
size: .
DNA: TGTGCCAGCAGCACTAGCGGGAGCCACGAGCAGTACTTC
CDR3: CASSTSGSHEQYF

D: .
J: TRBJ2-2
V: TRBV29-1
size: .
DNA: TGCAGCGTTGGGGGGGGGCAGGGGATACCCGGGGAGCTGTTTTTT
CDR3: CSVGGGQGIPGELFF

D: .
J: TRBJ2-3
V: TRBV2
size: .
DNA: TGTGCCAGCAGTGAAGTGGGCGCACAGACGGATACGCAGTATTTT
CDR3: CASSEVGAQTDTQYF

D: TRBD2
J: TRBJ2-7
V: TRBV20-1
size: many
DNA: TGCAGTGCTAGCCCTAGCGGGTCCTACGAGCAGTACTTC
CDR3: CSASPSGSYEQYF